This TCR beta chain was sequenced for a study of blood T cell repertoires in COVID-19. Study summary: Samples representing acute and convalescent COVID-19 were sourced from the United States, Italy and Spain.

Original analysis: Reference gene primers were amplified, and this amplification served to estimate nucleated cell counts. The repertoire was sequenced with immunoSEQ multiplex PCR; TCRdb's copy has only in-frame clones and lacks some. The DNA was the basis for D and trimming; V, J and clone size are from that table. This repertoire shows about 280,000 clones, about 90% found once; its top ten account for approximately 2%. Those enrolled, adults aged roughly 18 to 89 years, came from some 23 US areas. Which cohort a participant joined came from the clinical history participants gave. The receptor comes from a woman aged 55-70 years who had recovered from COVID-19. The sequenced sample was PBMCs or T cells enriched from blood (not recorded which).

The chain's CDR3 is CATSRTEDHPNEQFF. The CDR3 DNA is TGCGCCACCTCTCGGACGGAGGATCATCCCAATGAGCAGTTCTTC. The V gene is TRBV5-1, the J gene TRBJ2-1; D possibly corresponds to TRBD2 (5 bases). V was shortened by 9 bases and J by 6 bases, with 22 bases between the two germline ends. In germline, CDR1 is SGHRS, CDR2 YFSETQ. The CDR3 sequence is 15 residues long.